This TCR beta chain appears in the sequencing data of a study of beta chain features in type 1 diabetes. Looking at the study overall: Examined across all samples were some 110 million sorted cells. Findings of the study overall: The question of HLA type influencing TCRB rearrangement was one that remained unresolved here. Across all four CD4+ subsets, people with type 1 diabetes showed modestly shorter TCRB CDR3s.

The investigators reverse transcribed all of the isolated RNA, so they sequenced expressed TCRB transcripts. Sequencing used immunoSEQ multiplex PCR; TCRdb keeps in-frame clones, though not all of them. The data hold over 200,000 clones, with 11% observed a single time. Germline CDR1 reads SGHVS; CDR2 reads FQNEAQ. Trimming removed 5 bases from V and 5 bases from J; junction bases left unmatched: 3. The CDR3 is made up of 14 amino acids. Comments on this clone: No antigen is known for it.

The chain has TRBV7-8 and TRBJ1-4, with 9 positions matching TRBD1. The receptor's source is a young man with type 1 diabetes. Sequencing was carried out using naive CD4+ T cells from blood. CDR3 amino acids: CASSTGTGNEKLFF. The CDR3 nucleotides are TGTGCCAGCAGCACCGGGACAGGGAATGAAAAACTGTTTTTT.